This is a list of T cell receptor beta chains from one sample in a study of cytomegalovirus exposure and HLA in healthy donors. The data were produced by immunoSEQ multiplex PCR, yet TCRdb's version contains in-frame clones alone and is incomplete. The profile shows fewer than 200,000 clones, around 83% of them singletons. Sequenced sample: PBMCs. These TCRs come from a man aged 25-45 years in good health and CMV-seropositive. The CDR3 runs from the conserved cysteine through the conserved F or W. The D gene is left open where the match is weak. Some rows have no size entry. The others give once, few or many, or a class for an expanded clone.

size	V	J	length	D	DNA	CDR3
-	TRBV2	TRBJ2-6	16	-	TGTGCCAGCAGTGAAATAGGGGGATCTGGGGCCAACGTCCTGACTTTC	CASSEIGGSGANVLTF
few	TRBV11-3	TRBJ2-1	15	TRBD1	TGTGCCAGCAGGGGGACAGGGCACCTCTACAATGAGCAGTTCTTC	CASRGTGHLYNEQFF
-	TRBV6-5	TRBJ2-1	16	-	TGTGCCAGCAGTTACTCGGTGGGAGAAGCCTACAATGAGCAGTTCTTC	CASSYSVGEAYNEQFF
once	TRBV21-1	TRBJ1-3	17	-	TGTGCCAGCAGCAAAGAAGCGGCAGCCTTCTCTGGAAACACCATATATTTT	CASSKEAAAFSGNTIYF
-	TRBV19	TRBJ1-1	14	TRBD1	TGTGCCAGTAGTACGACAGGGGGCTTGACTGAAGCTTTCTTT	CASSTTGGLTEAFF
-	TRBV5-1	TRBJ2-1	14	-	TGCGCCAGCAGCTTGGCCCTCCAGAGCGATGAGCAGTTCTTC	CASSLALQSDEQFF
-	TRBV7-3	TRBJ2-2	19	TRBD1	TGTGCCAGCAGCTTAACTTTGGGACAGGGAGCCGCGAACACCGGGGAGCTGTTTTTT	CASSLTLGQGAANTGELFF
-	TRBV7-2	TRBJ2-5	15	TRBD2	TGTGCCAGCAGCTTGGGACTAGCGGGAGAAGAGACCCAGTACTTC	CASSLGLAGEETQYF
-	TRBV6-6	TRBJ1-1	15	-	TGTGCCAGCAGTATGCAGGGACTAGGGGGGACTGAAGCTTTCTTT	CASSMQGLGGTEAFF
-	TRBV29-1	TRBJ2-2	14	-	TGCAGCGTCTTACAGCTATCGAACACCGGGGAGCTGTTTTTT	CSVLQLSNTGELFF
-	TRBV21-1	TRBJ2-1	21	-	TGTGCCAGCAGCAAAGGGGGACTAGCGGGAGGTCCTAGAAGCTCCTACAATGAGCAGTTCTTC	CASSKGGLAGGPRSSYNEQFF
-	TRBV5-1	TRBJ2-2	16	TRBD2	TGCGCCAGCAGCTCCCTGAGCCTAGCGGGAGTCGGGGAGCTGTTTTTT	CASSSLSLAGVGELFF
-	TRBV15	TRBJ2-7	17	-	TGTGCCACCAGCAGGGGATACCTAGCGTTCCGACGCTACGAGCAGTACTTC	CATSRGYLAFRRYEQYF
-	TRBV4-3	TRBJ1-4	14	-	TGCGCCAGCAGCCAAGGGCAGGGCCATGAAAAACTGTTTTTT	CASSQGQGHEKLFF
-	TRBV7-2	TRBJ2-1	16	TRBD2	TGTGCCAGCAGCTTAGGGGGTCTAGCGGGAAACAATGAGCAGTTCTTC	CASSLGGLAGNNEQFF
-	TRBV4-1	TRBJ1-2	16	TRBD1	TGCGCCAGCAGCTCCCAAACCCGACAGGGGGCGGGAGGCTACACCTTC	CASSSQTRQGAGGYTF
-	TRBV7-9	TRBJ2-5	14	-	TGTGCCAGCAGCTTAACGGGATCCGGGGAGACCCAGTACTTC	CASSLTGSGETQYF
-	TRBV11-3	TRBJ2-3	16	TRBD2	TGTGCCAGCAGCTACACCCAACTAGCGGGCGCAGATACGCAGTATTTT	CASSYTQLAGADTQYF
-	TRBV18	TRBJ2-6	17	-	TGTGCCAGCTCCCCCCCGGGACAAGGCTCTGGGGCCAACGTCCTGACTTTC	CASSPPGQGSGANVLTF
-	TRBV7-6	TRBJ1-2	13	-	TGTGCCAGCAGTTCGGCCCCAGGCTATGGCTACACCTTC	CASSSAPGYGYTF
once	TRBV29-1	TRBJ2-5	12	-	TGCAGCGTTGAGACTAGCCAAGAGACCCAGTACTTC	CSVETSQETQYF
few	TRBV13	TRBJ2-7	15	-	TGTGCCAGCAGCCAGATGACTAGTTTGGTGAGGGAGCAGTACTTC	CASSQMTSLVREQYF
-	TRBV10-2	TRBJ2-7	15	TRBD2	TGCGCCAGCACTGTAGCGGGAGTAGCTCGAGTCGAGCAGTACTTC	CASTVAGVARVEQYF
-	TRBV7-2	TRBJ2-7	13	-	TGTGCCAGCAGCAGGGGGGGCGGACACGAGCAGTACTTC	CASSRGGGHEQYF
-	TRBV5-6	TRBJ2-1	15	-	TGTGCCAGCAGCTTAAGGGGAGTGGGGCGGGGTGAGCAGTTCTTC	CASSLRGVGRGEQFF
few	TRBV4-2	TRBJ2-4	18	TRBD1	TGTGCCAGCAGCTTGGGGACAGGGACGACTAATCCCAAAAACATTCAGTACTTC	CASSLGTGTTNPKNIQYF
-	TRBV6-4	TRBJ2-6	15	TRBD1	TGTGCCAGCAGTGATCAGGGGGCTGGGGCCAACGTCCTGACTTTC	CASSDQGAGANVLTF
-	TRBV25-1	TRBJ1-1	15	-	TGTGCCAGCAGTGTGGGGGCCCTTCAGGGCACTGAAGCTTTCTTT	CASSVGALQGTEAFF
-	TRBV29-1	TRBJ2-1	12	-	TGCAGCGCCGAGGTGTCTAACAATGAGCAGTTCTTC	CSAEVSNNEQFF
-	TRBV6-5	TRBJ1-2	12	-	TGTGCCAGCAGTTTGACAGCACATGGCTACACCTTC	CASSLTAHGYTF
-	TRBV5-8	TRBJ2-1	14	-	TGTGCCAGCAGCTTGGGTCCGGTACACAATGAGCAGTTCTTC	CASSLGPVHNEQFF
-	TRBV4-3	TRBJ1-5	15	-	TGCGCCAGCAGCCAAGGATATTACAGGGTATGGCCCCAGCATTTT	CASSQGYYRVWPQHF
-	TRBV5-4	TRBJ2-1	14	-	TGTGCCAGCAGCTTGGATGCCTCCTATACTGAGCAGTTCTTC	CASSLDASYTEQFF
-	TRBV4-1	TRBJ1-5	16	-	TGCGCCAGCAGCCAAGATCAGGACGGGAAGGAACAGCCCCAGCATTTT	CASSQDQDGKEQPQHF
-	TRBV6-1	TRBJ1-2	15	-	TGTGCCAGCAGAGACCTTGGCAGGGAACTATATGGCTACACCTTC	CASRDLGRELYGYTF
-	TRBV11-2	TRBJ2-7	12	-	TGTGCCAGCAGCAGAGCCTCCTACGAGCAGTACTTC	CASSRASYEQYF
-	TRBV2	TRBJ2-1	14	TRBD2	TGTGCCACCAATAGCGGGAGGGCCAACGATGAGCAGTTCTTC	CATNSGRANDEQFF
-	TRBV5-1	TRBJ1-1	14	-	TGCGCCAGCAGCTTGGACGGGGGGAACACTGAAGCTTTCTTT	CASSLDGGNTEAFF
once	TRBV6-5	TRBJ1-5	14	-	TGTGCCACCAGGAAGAGGGCGGACAATCAGCCCCAGCATTTT	CATRKRADNQPQHF
-	TRBV7-9	TRBJ1-1	12	-	TGTTCCAGCAGCTTAGTGGGGGGTGAAGCTTTCTTT	CSSSLVGGEAFF
-	TRBV5-4	TRBJ1-3	16	-	TGTGCCAGCAGCTTGGGTGGCAGGTCATCTGGAAACACCATATATTTT	CASSLGGRSSGNTIYF
-	TRBV27	TRBJ2-1	16	-	TGTGCCAGCAGTTCCCTGTCAGGGGCCCCATACAATGAGCAGTTCTTC	CASSSLSGAPYNEQFF
once	TRBV19	TRBJ2-1	15	-	TGTGCCAGCTCCCGAGGAGGGAGCTCCTACAATGAGCAGTTCTTC	CASSRGGSSYNEQFF
-	TRBV9	TRBJ1-2	16	-	TGTGCCAGCAGCGCCCTCGACCTCTTACGGGTTGATGGCTACACCTTC	CASSALDLLRVDGYTF
-	TRBV5-6	TRBJ2-1	17	TRBD2	TGTGCCAGCAGCTCGGGGACTAGCGGGAGGAACTACAATGAGCAGTTCTTC	CASSSGTSGRNYNEQFF
-	TRBV7-9	TRBJ2-1	13	-	TGTGCCAGCAGCTTTCAAGAATCGGGTGAGCAGTTCTTC	CASSFQESGEQFF
-	TRBV11-2	TRBJ2-1	13	-	TGTGCCAGCAGCTTATTTTTATACAATGAGCAGTTCTTC	CASSLFLYNEQFF
-	TRBV29-1	TRBJ2-7	12	TRBD2	TGCAGCGTCATGACTAGCGGATACGAGCAGTACTTC	CSVMTSGYEQYF
-	TRBV6-6	TRBJ2-5	15	-	TGTGCCAGCAGTTACTCGACCGGGACTCAAGAGACCCAGTACTTC	CASSYSTGTQETQYF
-	TRBV27	TRBJ2-2	15	TRBD1	TGTGCCAGCAGTTCACAGACAGGGCACACCGGGGAGCTGTTTTTT	CASSSQTGHTGELFF
-	TRBV7-9	TRBJ1-1	16	TRBD1	TGTTCCAGCAGCTTAAGTTCACAGGGGCTGAACACTGAAGCTTTCTTT	CSSSLSSQGLNTEAFF
-	TRBV29-1	TRBJ2-6	17	-	TGCAGCGTTGTAGGCAGACAAAACAACTCTGGGGCCAACGTCCTGACTTTC	CSVVGRQNNSGANVLTF
-	TRBV19	TRBJ2-1	12	-	TGTGCCAGTAGTATAGGAGCATATGAGCAGTTCTTC	CASSIGAYEQFF
-	TRBV5-4	TRBJ2-3	16	-	TGTGCCAGCAGCTTACATAGGGGCTCGTTCGCAGATACGCAGTATTTT	CASSLHRGSFADTQYF
-	TRBV9	TRBJ1-4	15	-	TGTGCCAGCAGCGTAGTCCCTACAACTAATGAAAAACTGTTTTTT	CASSVVPTTNEKLFF
-	TRBV7-3	TRBJ2-1	14	TRBD2	TGTGCCAGCAGCCCTGGACTAGCGGGAGTTGAGCAGTTCTTC	CASSPGLAGVEQFF
-	TRBV9	TRBJ2-2	14	-	TGTGCCAGCAGCGTGGGACAGAACACCGGGGAGCTGTTTTTT	CASSVGQNTGELFF
once	TRBV6-5	TRBJ1-6	15	-	TGTGCCAGCAGTCAAGTCCCTACAGGGAATTCACCCCTCCACTTT	CASSQVPTGNSPLHF
-	TRBV4-3	TRBJ2-5	18	TRBD1	TGCGCCAGCAGCCAAGATCCCCCTCGGACAGGGGGCTCAGGGACCCAGTACTTC	CASSQDPPRTGGSGTQYF
-	TRBV2	TRBJ2-1	17	TRBD2	TGTGCCAGCAGTGACGGGTGGCCTAGCGGGATCTCCAATGAGCAGTTCTTC	CASSDGWPSGISNEQFF